This T cell receptor (beta chain) was obtained from a study of cytomegalovirus exposure and HLA in healthy donors. General study points: HLA restriction was apparent for most CMV-associated TCR beta chains in a later analysis. The authors listed approximately 150 TCR beta chains as cytomegalovirus-associated. The authors considered a cluster of highly shared sequence variants likely to be a sequencing artifact. A link between a missense DCLRE1C variant and TCR beta V- and J-gene trimming emerged from a later analysis.

About this clone: Its matching antigen is unknown.

PCR was performed using 60 Vbeta and 13 Jbeta primers. Measured with immunoSEQ multiplex PCR; TCRdb has only the in-frame clones, and not every one. The table lists about 130,000 clones, around 80% of them singletons. The CDR3 sequence is 17 residues long. The V segment lost 3 bases and the J segment 5 bases; nucleotides outside the gene matches: 8. The V gene's germline CDR1 is GTSNPN and CDR2 SVGIG (reference sequence). The chain combines TRBV30 with TRBJ2-3, with 16 bases matching TRBD2. Sequenced: PBMCs. The origin of this receptor is a middle-aged woman in good health and CMV-seronegative. CDR3 nucleotides: TGTGCCTGGAGCGGGACTAGCGGGAGGGCCTTAGGAGATACGCAGTATTTT. Translating it yields CAWSGTSGRALGDTQYF.